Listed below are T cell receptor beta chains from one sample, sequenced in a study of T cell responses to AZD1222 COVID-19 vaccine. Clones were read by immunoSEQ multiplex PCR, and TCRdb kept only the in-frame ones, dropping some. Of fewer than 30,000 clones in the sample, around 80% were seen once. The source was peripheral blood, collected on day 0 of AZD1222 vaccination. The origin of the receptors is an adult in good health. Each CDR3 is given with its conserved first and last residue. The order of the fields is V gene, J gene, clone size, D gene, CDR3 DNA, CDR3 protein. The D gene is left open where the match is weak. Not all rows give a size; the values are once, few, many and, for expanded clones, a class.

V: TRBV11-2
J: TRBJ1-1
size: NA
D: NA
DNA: TGTGCCAGCAACCCGAGTCAGGTGAACACTGAAGCTTTCTTT
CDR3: CASNPSQVNTEAFF

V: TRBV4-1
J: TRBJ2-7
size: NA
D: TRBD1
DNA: TGCGCCAGCAGCCACACAGGGGGCACTCCATCCTACGAGCAGTACTTC
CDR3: CASSHTGGTPSYEQYF

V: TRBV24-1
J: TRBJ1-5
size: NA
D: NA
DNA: TGTGCCACCAGCAGCGACAGATACAATCAGCCCCAGCATTTT
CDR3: CATSSDRYNQPQHF

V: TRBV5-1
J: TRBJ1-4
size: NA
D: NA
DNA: TGCGCCAGCAGCGAAGGACAGAACGAAAAACTGTTTTTT
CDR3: CASSEGQNEKLFF

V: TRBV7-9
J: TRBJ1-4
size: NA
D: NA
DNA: TGTGCCAGCAGCTTAGGACGGGCAGCAACTAATGAAAAACTGTTTTTT
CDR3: CASSLGRAATNEKLFF

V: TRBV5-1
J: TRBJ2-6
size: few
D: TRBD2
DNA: TGCGCCAGCAGCTTGGTGGCTAGCGGGGGGGCGACCGGGGCCAACGTCCTGACTTTC
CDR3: CASSLVASGGATGANVLTF

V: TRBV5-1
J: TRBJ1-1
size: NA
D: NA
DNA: TGCGCCAGCAGCTTGGGACAGTATCCCATGAACACTGAAGCTTTCTTT
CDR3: CASSLGQYPMNTEAFF

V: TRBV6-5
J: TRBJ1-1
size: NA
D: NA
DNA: TGTGCCAGCAGCAGTACAGGTATCAGGGACACTGAAGCTTTCTTT
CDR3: CASSSTGIRDTEAFF

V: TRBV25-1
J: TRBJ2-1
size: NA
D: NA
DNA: TGTGCCAGCAGCCCCAGGGACAAAAATATTGAGCAGTTCTTC
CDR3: CASSPRDKNIEQFF

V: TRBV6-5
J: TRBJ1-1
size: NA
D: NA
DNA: TGTGCCAGCGGGGGGGAGGGGACTGAAGCTTTCTTT
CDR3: CASGGEGTEAFF

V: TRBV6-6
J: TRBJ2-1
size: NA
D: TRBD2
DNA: TGTGCCAGCAGGTATAGCGGGAGGGCCGGTAACAATGAGCAGTTCTTC
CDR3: CASRYSGRAGNNEQFF

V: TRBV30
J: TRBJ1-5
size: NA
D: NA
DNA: TGTGCCTGGGGGGACCGATATAGCAATCAGCCCCAGCATTTT
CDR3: CAWGDRYSNQPQHF

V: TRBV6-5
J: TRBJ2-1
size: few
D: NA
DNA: TGTGCCAGCAGTTACTCACTAGGGGAATCGCGCAATGAGCAGTTCTTC
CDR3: CASSYSLGESRNEQFF

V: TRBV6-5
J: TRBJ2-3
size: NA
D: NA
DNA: TGTGCCAGCAACCGCCTCTCCCGAGATACGCAGTATTTT
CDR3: CASNRLSRDTQYF

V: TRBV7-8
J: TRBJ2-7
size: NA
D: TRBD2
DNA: TGTGCCAGCAGCCAAAATCGGGGTAGCGGGAGTTCCCCCTACGAGCAGTACTTC
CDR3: CASSQNRGSGSSPYEQYF

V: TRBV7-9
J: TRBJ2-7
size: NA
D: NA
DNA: TGTGCCAGCAGCTTAGGAGTGGGTTACGAGCAGTACTTC
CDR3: CASSLGVGYEQYF

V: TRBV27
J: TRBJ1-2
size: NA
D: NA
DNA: TGTGCCAGCAGTTTATCAGGGCTTGGCTATGGCTACACCTTC
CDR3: CASSLSGLGYGYTF

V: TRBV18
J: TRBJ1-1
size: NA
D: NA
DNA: TGTGCCAGCTCACCTGCGGGGGCAGGGGTAACTGAAGCTTTCTTT
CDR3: CASSPAGAGVTEAFF

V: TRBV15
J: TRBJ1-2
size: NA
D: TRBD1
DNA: TGTGCCACCAGCAGAGATTTAGGACAGGGGTATGGCTACACCTTC
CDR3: CATSRDLGQGYGYTF

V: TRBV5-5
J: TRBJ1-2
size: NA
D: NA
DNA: TGTGCCAGCAGCTTGGAAGGAGGTGGCTACACCTTC
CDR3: CASSLEGGGYTF

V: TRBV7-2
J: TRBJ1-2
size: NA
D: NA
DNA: TGTGCCAGCAGTACAGGTCCGAACTATGGCTACACCTTC
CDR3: CASSTGPNYGYTF

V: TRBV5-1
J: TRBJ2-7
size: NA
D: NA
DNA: TGCGCCAGCAGCTTGGCCCCCTCCTACGAGCAGTACTTC
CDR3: CASSLAPSYEQYF

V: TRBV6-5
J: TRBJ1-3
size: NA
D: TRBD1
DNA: TGTGCCAGCAGTTACAGGGGGCGGATATATTTT
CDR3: CASSYRGRIYF

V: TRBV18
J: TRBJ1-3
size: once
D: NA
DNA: TGTGCCAGCTCACCTGCTGTTGGCTCTGGAAACACCATATATTTT
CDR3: CASSPAVGSGNTIYF

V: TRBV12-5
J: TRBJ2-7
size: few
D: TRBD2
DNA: TGTGCTAGTGGTTTGTCGGGGGGAAGCTCCTACGAGCAGTACTTC
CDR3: CASGLSGGSSYEQYF

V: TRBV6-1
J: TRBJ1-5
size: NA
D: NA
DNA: TGTGCCAGCAGTGAACCCCGTCCGGGACCCAGTAATCAGCCCCAGCATTTT
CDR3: CASSEPRPGPSNQPQHF

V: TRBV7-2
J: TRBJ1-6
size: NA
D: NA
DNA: TGTGCCAGCAGCCCCCGCAGGTCCTCCTATAATTCACCCCTCCACTTT
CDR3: CASSPRRSSYNSPLHF

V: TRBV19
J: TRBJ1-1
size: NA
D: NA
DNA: TGTGCCAGTAGTTTGATCATAAACACTGAAGCTTTCTTT
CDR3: CASSLIINTEAFF

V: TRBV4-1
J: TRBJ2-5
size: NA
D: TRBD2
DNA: TGCGCCAGCAGCTCCCTTCTCTTAGCGGGGGGGGACCAAGAGACCCAGTACTTC
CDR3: CASSSLLLAGGDQETQYF

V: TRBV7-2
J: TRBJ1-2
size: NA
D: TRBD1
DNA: TGTGCCAGCAGCCCGGGACAGGGAGGTGGCTACACCTTC
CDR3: CASSPGQGGGYTF

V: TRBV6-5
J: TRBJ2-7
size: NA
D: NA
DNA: TGTGCCAGCAGCGGGACCGGCCCTTACGAGCAGTACTTC
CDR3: CASSGTGPYEQYF

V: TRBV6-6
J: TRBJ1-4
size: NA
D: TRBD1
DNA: TGTGCCAGCAGTTACTATGGACAGGGGAATGAAAAACTGTTTTTT
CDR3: CASSYYGQGNEKLFF

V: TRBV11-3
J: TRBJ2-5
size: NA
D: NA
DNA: TGTGCCAGCAGCTTGCATAGCGCGCAAGAGACCCAGTACTTC
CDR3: CASSLHSAQETQYF

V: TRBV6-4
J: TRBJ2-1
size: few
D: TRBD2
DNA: TGTGCCAGCAGCCTTAGCGGGAGCTCCTACAATGAGCAGTTCTTC
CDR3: CASSLSGSSYNEQFF

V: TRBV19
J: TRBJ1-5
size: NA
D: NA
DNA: TGTGCCAGTAGATACTTAGGGGGGCAAAATCAGCCCCAGCATTTT
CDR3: CASRYLGGQNQPQHF

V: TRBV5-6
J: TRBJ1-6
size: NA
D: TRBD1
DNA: TGTGCCAGCAGCTCCAGGGGGGACTATAATTCACCCCTCCACTTT
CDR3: CASSSRGDYNSPLHF

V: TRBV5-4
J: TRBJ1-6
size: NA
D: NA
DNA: TGTGCCAGCAGCTTGAAGGGGGACTTTAATTCACCCCTCCACTTT
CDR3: CASSLKGDFNSPLHF

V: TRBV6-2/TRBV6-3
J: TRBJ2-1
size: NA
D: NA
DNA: TGTGCCAGCAGTCCACTAGGCCCTAGCTCCTACAATGAGCAGTTCTTC
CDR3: CASSPLGPSSYNEQFF

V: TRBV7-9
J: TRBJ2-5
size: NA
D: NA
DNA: TGTGCCAGCAGCTACGACTGGCAAGAGACCCAGTACTTC
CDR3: CASSYDWQETQYF

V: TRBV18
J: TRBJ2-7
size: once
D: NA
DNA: TGTGCCAGCTCCGACAGTTCCTACGAGCAGTACTTC
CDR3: CASSDSSYEQYF

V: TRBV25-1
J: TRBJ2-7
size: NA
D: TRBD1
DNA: TGTGCCAGCAGTCGGACAGGGCAGGGTCCCTACGAGCAGTACTTC
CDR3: CASSRTGQGPYEQYF

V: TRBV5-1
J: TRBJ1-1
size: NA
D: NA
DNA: TGCGCCAGCAGCTTAGACAACATGAACACTGAAGCTTTCTTT
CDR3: CASSLDNMNTEAFF

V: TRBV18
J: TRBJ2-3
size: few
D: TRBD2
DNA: TGTGCCAGCTCACCGGGCAGCGGGGTAACAGATACGCAGTATTTT
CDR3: CASSPGSGVTDTQYF

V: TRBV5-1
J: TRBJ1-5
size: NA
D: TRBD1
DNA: TGCGCCAGCAGCTTGGGGACAGGGGACAGTAATCAGCCCCAGCATTTT
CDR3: CASSLGTGDSNQPQHF

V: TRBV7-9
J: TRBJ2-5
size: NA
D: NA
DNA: TGTGCCAGCAGACGAAAAGAGACCCAGTACTTC
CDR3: CASRRKETQYF

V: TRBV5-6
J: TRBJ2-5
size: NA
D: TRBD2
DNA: TGTGCCAGCAGCTTGTTCAGCGGGAGTTATCAAGAGACCCAGTACTTC
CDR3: CASSLFSGSYQETQYF

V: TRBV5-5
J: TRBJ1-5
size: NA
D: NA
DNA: TGTGCCAGCAGCGCACAGGGAAGTGGTCAGCCCCAGCATTTT
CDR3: CASSAQGSGQPQHF

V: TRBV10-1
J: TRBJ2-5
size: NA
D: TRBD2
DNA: TGCGCCAACCCCAGACTAGCGGGGCGGGAAGAGACCCAGTACTTC
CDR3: CANPRLAGREETQYF

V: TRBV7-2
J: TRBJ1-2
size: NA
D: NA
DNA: TGTGCCAGCAGCTTCGATTTCTCGTATGGCTACACCTTC
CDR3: CASSFDFSYGYTF

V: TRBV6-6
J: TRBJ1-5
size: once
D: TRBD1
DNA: TGTGCCACCCAAGACAGGGACCTTAGCAATCAGCCCCAGCATTTT
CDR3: CATQDRDLSNQPQHF

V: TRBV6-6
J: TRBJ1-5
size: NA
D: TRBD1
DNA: TGTGCCAGCACCAAAACAGGGGGTGATAGCAATCAGCCCCAGCATTTT
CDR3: CASTKTGGDSNQPQHF

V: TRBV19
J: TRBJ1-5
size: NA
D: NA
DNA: TGTGCCAGTAGTATAGGGGTGAGGGACCCCCAGCCCCAGCATTTT
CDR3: CASSIGVRDPQPQHF

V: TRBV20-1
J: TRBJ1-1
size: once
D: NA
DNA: TGCAGTGCTAGAGAGAACACTGAAGCTTTCTTT
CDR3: CSARENTEAFF

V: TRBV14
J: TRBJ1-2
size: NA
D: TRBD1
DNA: TGTGCCAGCAGCCCTGACAGGGGTCCTTATGGCTACACCTTC
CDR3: CASSPDRGPYGYTF

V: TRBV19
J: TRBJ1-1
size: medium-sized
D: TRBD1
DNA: TGTGCCAGTAGCCTGGACAGGAGAAACACTGAAGCTTTCTTT
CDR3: CASSLDRRNTEAFF

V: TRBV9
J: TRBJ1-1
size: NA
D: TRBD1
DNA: TGTGCCAGCAGGGAGCCCTCAGGGGGCGGCACTGAAGCTTTCTTT
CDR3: CASREPSGGGTEAFF